This T cell receptor beta chain was captured in a study of blood T cell repertoires in COVID-19. Across the whole study: There were acute and convalescent COVID-19 samples, and they came from the United States, Italy and Spain. The cDNA or gDNA used as material had been derived from T cells, B-cell-depleted T cells, or PBMCs.

CDR1 is SGHDT, CDR2 YYEEEE, per germline. The CDR3 is made up of 14 amino acids. Trimming cost V 2 bases and J 5 bases, with 13 bases left between them. The table lists this clone with a count of one. The protocol was immunoSEQ multiplex PCR, while the TCRdb copy is restricted to in-frame clones and leaves out a portion. The data hold tens of thousands of clones, with about 87% observed a single time. The sequenced material came from peripheral blood. The TCR originated in a human donor in a cohort sampled during active COVID-19. This chain joins TRBV5-6 and TRBJ2-5, with D maybe TRBD1 (6 bases). CDR3 nucleotides: TGTGCCAGCAGCTTCCCAGGGGTCCCGGAGACCCAGTACTTC. As protein: CASSFPGVPETQYF.